This entry features one T cell receptor beta chain sequence. Its antigen is as yet unknown. The CDR3 runs to 15 residues. V lost 5 bases and J 5 bases, leaving 19 bases between the germline ends. The germline V gene encodes CDR1 SNHLY and CDR2 FYNNEI. Profiled with immunoSEQ multiplex PCR; TCRdb holds only in-frame clones, not every one. The sample has some 120,000 clones, approximately 83% seen once. The data are from a study of T cell responses to AZD1222 COVID-19 vaccine. Study-wide points: Spike as a whole was targeted by vaccine-associated CD4 TCRs, dominant at 160-218 and 743-854.

The material was peripheral blood, obtained on day 0 of AZD1222 vaccination. This chain uses TRBV2 with TRBJ2-7; perhaps TRBD1 as D (5 bases). The sequence was collected from an adult in good health. The CDR3 is CASSLTGGVRNEQYF. In DNA, the CDR3 is TGTGCCAGCAGTCTTACAGGTGGTGTAAGGAACGAGCAGTACTTC.